The 7 T cell receptor beta chains given below trace back to one sample, sequenced in a study of T cell responses to AZD1222 COVID-19 vaccine. The assay was immunoSEQ multiplex PCR, and TCRdb's table has in-frame clones only and misses some. The data show more than 80,000 clones, 70% to 90% seen once. The sequenced sample was peripheral blood, obtained 28 days after the second AZD1222 dose. These receptors originate from an adult who received the AZD1222 COVID-19 vaccine.

This sequence joins TRBV28 and TRBJ1-2; possibly TRBD1 for D (6 bases). V was clipped by 9 bases and J by 8 bases, with 19 bases between them. Germline V gene data show CDR1 as MDHEN and CDR2 as SYDVKM. The CDR3 loop spans 13 amino acids. The CDR3, as DNA: TGTGCCAGTTTTACAGGGCAGTGGGGCGGCTACACCTTC. This sequence encodes CASFTGQWGGYTF.

The chain uses TRBV19 and TRBJ1-3; 7 bases match TRBD1. CDR3 length equals 18 residues. Germline CDR1 and CDR2: LNHDA and SQIVND (reference sequence). V was clipped by 4 bases and J by 0 bases; unmatched bases: 12. As DNA, the CDR3 is TGTGCCAGTAGTACTCCCGACAGGGCAAGGGACTCTGGAAACACCATATATTTT. This sequence encodes CASSTPDRARDSGNTIYF.

The rearrangement uses TRBV9 and TRBJ2-1; D uncertain. Germline V gene lookup returns CDR1 SGDLS and CDR2 YYNGEE. V was cut by 0 bases and J by 0 bases, with 7 bases left in between. This CDR3 spans 15 amino acids. CDR3 in amino acids: CASSVGSLSYNEQFF. The CDR3 coding sequence is TGTGCCAGCAGCGTAGGATCTCTCTCCTACAATGAGCAGTTCTTC.

This clone was picked up one time. V and J are TRBV5-1 and TRBJ2-5, with D maybe TRBD2 (6 bases). Trimming pared 2 bases from V and 5 bases from J, leaving 13 bases between. The CDR3 spans 14 residues. The germline gives CDR1 SGHRS, CDR2 YFSETQ. The CDR3 spells CASSFSGEGETQYF. CDR3 DNA sequence: TGCGCCAGCAGCTTCTCGGGAGAGGGTGAGACCCAGTACTTC.

The V call is TRBV7-6, the J call TRBJ2-1, with a weak D call TRBD2 (6 bases). This CDR3 has 16 amino acids. Per germline, CDR1 SGHVS and CDR2 FNYEAQ. Trimming left V 5 bases short and J 7 bases short, with 21 bases between. CDR3 DNA: TGTGCCAGCAGCCCGACTGGAGGGGCGGGACTTAATGAGCAGTTCTTC. Residues: CASSPTGGAGLNEQFF.

The V gene is TRBV11-3, the J gene TRBJ2-1; D gene unclear. V lost 2 bases to trimming and J lost 2 bases, with 7 bases between them. Per germline, CDR1 SGHNT and CDR2 YENEEA. The CDR3 length is 14 residues. CDR3 DNA: TGTGCCAGCAGCTTATCTGACACCTACAATGAGCAGTTCTTC. Encoded protein: CASSLSDTYNEQFF.

The gene calls are TRBV5-4 and TRBJ2-3; a possible D gene is TRBD2 (5 bases). V lost 0 bases, J lost 5 bases, and 10 bases lay in between. This CDR3 comprises 14 residues. CDR1 SGHNT and CDR2 YYREEE come from the germline V gene (reference sequence). In nucleotides, the CDR3 is TGTGCCAGCAGCTTGGAAAAACGGGGAGATACGCAGTATTTT. Translating it yields CASSLEKRGDTQYF.